This entry is about one TCR beta chain. Participants spanned ages roughly 18 to 90 years and resided in 20 to 30 US areas. The sample belongs to a study of blood T cell repertoires in COVID-19. Study context: Sites in the United States, Italy and Spain provided acute and convalescent COVID-19 samples. PBMCs, B-cell-depleted T cells, or T cells were the source of the cDNA or gDNA that made up the material.

The repertoire was sequenced with immunoSEQ multiplex PCR; TCRdb's copy has only in-frame clones and lacks some. Of about 170,000 clones in the sample, around 82% are singletons; the top ten hold around 3.6%. The CDR3 contains 15 residues. Germline assignment: CDR1 SGHRS and CDR2 YFSETQ. V dropped 0 bases and J dropped 0 bases, with 10 bases sitting between them. The sequenced material came from PBMCs or T cells enriched from blood (not recorded which). This chain connects TRBV5-1 to TRBJ2-7; TRBD2 is a possible D gene (6 bases). The clonotype was recovered from a woman between 45 and 65 years old in a cohort exposed to, infected with or recovered from COVID-19 (not recorded which). CDR3 protein: CASSLVVGGSYEQYF. The DNA of the CDR3 is TGCGCCAGCAGCTTGGTTGTGGGGGGCTCCTACGAGCAGTACTTC.